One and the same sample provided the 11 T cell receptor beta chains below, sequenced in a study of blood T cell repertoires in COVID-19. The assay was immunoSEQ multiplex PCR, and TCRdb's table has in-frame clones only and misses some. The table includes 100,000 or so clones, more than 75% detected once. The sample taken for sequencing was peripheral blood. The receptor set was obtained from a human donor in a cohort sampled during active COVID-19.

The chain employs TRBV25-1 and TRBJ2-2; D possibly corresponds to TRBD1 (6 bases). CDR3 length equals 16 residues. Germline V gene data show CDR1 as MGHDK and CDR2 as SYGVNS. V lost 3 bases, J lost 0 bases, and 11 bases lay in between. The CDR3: CASSELRTANTGELFF. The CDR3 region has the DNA TGTGCCAGCAGTGAGCTGCGGACAGCGAACACCGGGGAGCTGTTTTTT.

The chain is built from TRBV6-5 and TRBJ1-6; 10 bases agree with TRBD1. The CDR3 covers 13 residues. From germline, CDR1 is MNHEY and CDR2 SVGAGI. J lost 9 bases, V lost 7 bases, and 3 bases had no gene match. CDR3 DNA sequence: TGTGCCAGCACGGGGACAGGGGTTTCACCCCTCCACTTT. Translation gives CASTGTGVSPLHF.

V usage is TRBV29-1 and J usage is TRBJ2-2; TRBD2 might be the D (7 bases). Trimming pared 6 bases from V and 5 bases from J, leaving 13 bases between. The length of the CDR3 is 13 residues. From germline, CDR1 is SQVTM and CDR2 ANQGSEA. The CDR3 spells CSVGGRSTGELFF. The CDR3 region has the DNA TGCAGCGTCGGGGGGCGAAGTACCGGGGAGCTGTTTTTT.

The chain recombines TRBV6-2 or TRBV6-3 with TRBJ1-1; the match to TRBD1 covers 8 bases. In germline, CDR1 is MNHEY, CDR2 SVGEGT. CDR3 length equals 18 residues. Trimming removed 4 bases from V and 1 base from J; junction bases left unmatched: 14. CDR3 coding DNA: TGTGCCAGCAGTTCGGCAGGGGGCTGGACAGGGAGGAACACTGAAGCTTTCTTT. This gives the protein CASSSAGGWTGRNTEAFF.

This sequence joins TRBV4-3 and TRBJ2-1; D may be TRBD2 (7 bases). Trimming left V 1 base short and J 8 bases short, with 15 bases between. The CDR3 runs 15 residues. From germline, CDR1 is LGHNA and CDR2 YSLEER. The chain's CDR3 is CASSQVVGGPDEQFF. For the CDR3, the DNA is TGCGCCAGCAGCCAAGTGGTGGGGGGGCCGGATGAGCAGTTCTTC.

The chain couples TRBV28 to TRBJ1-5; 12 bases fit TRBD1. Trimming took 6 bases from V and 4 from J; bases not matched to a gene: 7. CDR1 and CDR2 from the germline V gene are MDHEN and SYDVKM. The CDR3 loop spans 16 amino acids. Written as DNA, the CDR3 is TGTGCCAGCAGGGCCGGGACAGGGGGCCGGAATCAGCCCCAGCATTTT. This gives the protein CASRAGTGGRNQPQHF. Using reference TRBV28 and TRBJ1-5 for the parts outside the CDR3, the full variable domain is DVKVTQSSRYLVKRTGEKVFLECVQDMDHENMFWYRQDPGLGLRLIYFSYDVKMKEKGDIPEGYSVSREKKERFSLILESASTNQTSMYLCASRAGTGGRNQPQHFGDGTRLSIL.

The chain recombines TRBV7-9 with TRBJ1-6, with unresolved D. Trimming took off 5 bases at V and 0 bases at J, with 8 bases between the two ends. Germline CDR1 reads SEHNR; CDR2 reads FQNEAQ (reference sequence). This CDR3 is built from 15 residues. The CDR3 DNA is TGTGCCAGCAGCACGTGGAGCTCCTATAATTCACCCCTCCACTTT. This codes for CASSTWSSYNSPLHF.

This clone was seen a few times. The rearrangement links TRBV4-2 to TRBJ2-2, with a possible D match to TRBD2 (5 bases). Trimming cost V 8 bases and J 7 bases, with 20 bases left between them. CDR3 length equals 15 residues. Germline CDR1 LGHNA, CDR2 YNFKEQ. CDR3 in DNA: TGTGCCAGCGGACTCGATGCAGTAGACGGCGGGGAGCTGTTTTTT. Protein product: CASGLDAVDGGELFF.

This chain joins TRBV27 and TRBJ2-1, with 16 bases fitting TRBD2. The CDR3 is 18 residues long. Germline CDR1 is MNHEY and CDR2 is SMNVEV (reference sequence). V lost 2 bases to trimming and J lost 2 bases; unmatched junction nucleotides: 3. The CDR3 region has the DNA TGTGCCAGCAGTTTAGGGACTAGCGGGAGGGACCCCTACAATGAGCAGTTCTTC. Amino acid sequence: CASSLGTSGRDPYNEQFF.

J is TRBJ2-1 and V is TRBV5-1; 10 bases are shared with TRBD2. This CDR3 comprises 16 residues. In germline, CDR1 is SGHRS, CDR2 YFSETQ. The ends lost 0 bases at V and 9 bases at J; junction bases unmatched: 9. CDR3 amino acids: CASSLDPSGSYSEQFF. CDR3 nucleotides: TGCGCCAGCAGCTTGGATCCTAGCGGGAGCTATAGTGAGCAGTTCTTC. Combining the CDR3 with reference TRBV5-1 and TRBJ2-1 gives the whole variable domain KAGVTQTPRYLIKTRGQQVTLSCSPISGHRSVSWYQQTPGQGLQFLFEYFSETQRNKGNFPGRFSGRQFSNSRSEMNVSTLELGDSALYLCASSLDPSGSYSEQFFGPGTRLTVL.

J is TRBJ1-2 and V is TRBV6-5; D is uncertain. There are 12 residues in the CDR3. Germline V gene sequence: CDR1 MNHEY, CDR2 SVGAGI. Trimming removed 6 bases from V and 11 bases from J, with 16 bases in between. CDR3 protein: CASSNYRGAYTF. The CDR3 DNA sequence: TGTGCCAGCAGCAACTACCGAGGAGCGTACACCTTC.